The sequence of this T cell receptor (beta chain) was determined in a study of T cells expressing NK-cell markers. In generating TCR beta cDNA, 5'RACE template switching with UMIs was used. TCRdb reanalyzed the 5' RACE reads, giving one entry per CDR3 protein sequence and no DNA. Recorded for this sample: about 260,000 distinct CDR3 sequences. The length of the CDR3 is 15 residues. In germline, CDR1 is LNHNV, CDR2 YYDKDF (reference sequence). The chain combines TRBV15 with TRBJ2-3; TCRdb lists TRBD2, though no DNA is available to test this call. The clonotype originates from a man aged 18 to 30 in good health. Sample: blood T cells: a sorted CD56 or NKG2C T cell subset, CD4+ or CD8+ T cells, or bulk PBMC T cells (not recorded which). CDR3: CATSRVEVGRDTQYF.